The 8 T cell receptor beta chains in this list originate from one sample, sequenced in a study of tumor-infiltrating lymphocytes in primary liver carcinoma. TCR beta cDNA was prepared out of roughly 450 ng total RNA by means of a constant-region primer. A slightly modified ARM-PCR protocol with three nested multiplex PCR rounds produced these TCR beta libraries. TRBV1-TRBV30 forward primers paired with a C-beta reverse primer drove the first two PCR rounds, around 9 cycles each. TCRdb re-analysed the multiplex PCR reads in MiXCR, keeping a single row per CDR3 protein. The table lists some 110,000 distinct CDR3 sequences, around 83% of them singletons, with approximately 20% in the top ten. The tissue used was unsorted bulk material of 20-30 mg. RNA and DNA were co-extracted from it with the AllPrep DNA/RNA mini kit. The sequencing sample was made of liver tumor tissue from sampling region 3. Subset noted: tumor region T3, left-lateral pole. The receptors here all came from a man aged 35-49 years with primary liver carcinoma and hepatitis B virus infection.

The chain is built from TRBV12-3 or TRBV12-4 and TRBJ2-5; D remains unclear. Trimming stripped 6 bases from V and 4 bases from J, with 12 bases between. CDR3 length: 13 residues. The CDR3 loop is CASSRSGSETQYF. CDR3 nucleotides: TGTGCCAGCAGCCGAAGTGGATCAGAGACCCAGTACTTC.

Comment on this clonotype: A much larger clone differs by one base, so this may be a read error. V gene TRBV28 combines with J gene TRBJ2-5; no definite D call. This CDR3 has 15 amino acids. CDR1 is MDHEN and CDR2 is SYDVKM in the germline V gene. V was trimmed by 8 bases and J by 5 bases, leaving 21 bases between them. DNA of the CDR3: TGTGCCAGCGGTGTTCGAGGAACCCGGTCGGAGACCCAGTACTTC. Translated, it gives CASGVRGTRSETQYF.

Note on this clonotype: No conserved phenylalanine or tryptophan ends this CDR3, so it is likely a read error. J is TRBJ1-1 and V is TRBV29-1; D not certain. CDR1 and CDR2 (germline): SQVTM, ANQGSEA. There are 15 residues in the CDR3. The DNA for the CDR3 is TGCAGCGTTCGGGCGGGATGGGGAATGAACAATGAAGCTTTCTTA. Translating it yields CSVRAGWGMNNEAFL.

About this clonotype: A much larger clone lies one base from this, so it may be a read error. The chain recombines TRBV5-1 with TRBJ2-1, with a weak D call TRBD2 (6 bases). Trimming removed 4 bases at V and 8 bases at J, with 19 bases between. The CDR3 length is 15 residues. Germline V CDR1 and CDR2: SGHRS, YFSETQ. The CDR3 bases are TGCGCCAGCAGCGCCAGCAGGAGGGCCGAGGATGAGCAGTTCTTC. Residues: CASSASRRAEDEQFF.

A word on this clonotype: The conserved closing phenylalanine or tryptophan is absent in this CDR3, likely reflecting a read error. The genes are TRBV11-1 and TRBJ2-2, with 7 positions matching TRBD2. This CDR3 spans 16 amino acids. Germline CDR1 reads SGHAT; CDR2 reads FQDESV (reference sequence). CDR3 sequence (DNA): TGTGCTTGCAGCGACCCTAGCGGAGCGAACACCGGGGAGCTGTTTTAT. Its protein is CACSDPSGANTGELFY.

V and J are TRBV19 and TRBJ1-1, with D unclear. Per the germline V gene, CDR1 is LNHDA and CDR2 is SQIVND (reference sequence). The V gene lost 11 bases and the J gene lost 4 bases, with 14 bases spanning the gap. This CDR3 has 12 residues. The CDR3, as DNA: TGTGCCGTTCGGGAGGGTGGCACTGAAGCTTTCTTT. This codes for CAVREGGTEAFF. The variable domain in full, with the rest retrieved from reference TRBV19 and TRBJ1-1, is DGGITQSPKYLFRKEGQNVTLSCEQNLNHDAMYWYRQDPGQGLRLIYYSQIVNDFQKGDIAEGYSVSREKKESFPLTVTSAQKNPTAFYLCAVREGGTEAFFGQGTRLTVV.

This chain uses TRBV6-1 with TRBJ1-1; D ambiguous. This CDR3 is built from 15 residues. V was cut by 2 bases and J by 2 bases, with 12 bases left in between. CDR1 and CDR2 (germline): MNHNS, SASEGT. CDR3: CASSETVYANTEAFF. CDR3 DNA: TGTGCCAGCAGTGAAACGGTCTACGCAAACACTGAAGCTTTCTTT.

The chain links TRBV4-3 to TRBJ1-2, with TRBD1 as a possible D gene (6 bases). The length of the CDR3 is 16 residues. Germline CDR1 is LGHNA and CDR2 is YSLEER. Deletions cut 3 bases from V and 13 bases from J, with 27 bases between. The CDR3 spells CASSQAGAGRNCGRTF. The CDR3 nucleotides read TGCGCCAGCAGCCAGGCAGGGGCAGGGAGGAACTGTGGCCGCACCTTC.